This section outlines one T cell receptor beta chain sequence together with its context. The data were taken from a study of blood T cell repertoires in COVID-19. Study information: Samples of COVID-19 (acute and convalescent) were obtained from the United States, Italy and Spain. Sources were T cells, B-cell-depleted T cells, or PBMCs; the material itself was cDNA or gDNA.

TCRdb's copy holds only in-frame clones and misses some; the assay was immunoSEQ multiplex PCR. The sample yields around 70,000 clones, 87% seen once. The CDR3 has 14 residues. Trimming left V 2 bases short and J 4 bases short, with 14 bases between. Germline-derived CDR1 and CDR2 are GTSNPN and SVGIG (reference sequence). This TCR was sampled from an elderly woman with active or convalescent COVID-19. The rearrangement joins TRBV30 to TRBJ1-2, with D maybe TRBD1 (6 bases). Material for sequencing was peripheral blood. CDR3 in amino acids: CAWSKHRVTYGYTF. The CDR3 nucleotides read TGTGCCTGGAGTAAACACAGGGTAACCTATGGCTACACCTTC.